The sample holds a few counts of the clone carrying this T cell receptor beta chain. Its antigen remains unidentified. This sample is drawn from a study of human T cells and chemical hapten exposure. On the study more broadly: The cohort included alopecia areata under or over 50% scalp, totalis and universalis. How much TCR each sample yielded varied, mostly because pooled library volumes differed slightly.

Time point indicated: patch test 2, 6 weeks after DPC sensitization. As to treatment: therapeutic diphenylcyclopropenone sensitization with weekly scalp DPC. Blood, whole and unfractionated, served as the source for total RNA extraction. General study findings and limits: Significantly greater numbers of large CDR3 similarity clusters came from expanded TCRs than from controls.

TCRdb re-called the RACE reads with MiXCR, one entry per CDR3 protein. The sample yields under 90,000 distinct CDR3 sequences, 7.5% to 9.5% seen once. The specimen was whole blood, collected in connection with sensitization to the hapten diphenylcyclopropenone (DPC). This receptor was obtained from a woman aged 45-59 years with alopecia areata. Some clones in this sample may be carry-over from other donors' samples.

CDR3 residues: CASRETNTGELFF. In DNA, the CDR3 is TGTGCCAGCAGGGAGACGAACACCGGGGAGCTGTTTTTT. The V gene is TRBV6-1, the J gene TRBJ2-2; D not certain. Trimming removed 6 bases at V and 0 bases at J, with 5 bases between. CDR3 length equals 13 residues. Looked up from germline, CDR1 is MNHNS and CDR2 is SASEGT.